Sequencing of this TCR beta chain was carried out in a study of cytomegalovirus exposure and HLA in healthy donors. The PCR employed 60 Vbeta primers together with 13 Jbeta primers. As handled by the study authors: In a later analysis, of some 80 million unique beta chains, about 10 million appeared in at least two donors. Clones were read by immunoSEQ multiplex PCR, and TCRdb kept only the in-frame ones, dropping some. D and trimming were read from the DNA, whereas the V and J calls and clone size are those reported in that table. The sample yields a few hundred thousand clones, roughly 80% seen once. Of note for this clone: Its antigen is currently unknown.

Trimming took 3 bases from V and 8 from J, leaving 13 bases between them. The V gene's germline CDR1 is SGHAT and CDR2 FQNNGV. CDR3 length equals 13 residues. Study conclusions and caveats: Later analysis identified a missense DCLRE1C variant that was linked to TCR beta V- and J-gene trimming.

Sequencing was done on a sample of PBMCs. The TCR was taken from a girl aged 2 to 9 in good health and CMV-seronegative. V is TRBV11-2 and J is TRBJ1-2; weak D call: TRBD1 (6 bases). CDR3 residues: CASSLERGIGYTF. Here the CDR3 DNA reads TGTGCCAGCAGCTTGGAAAGGGGGATCGGCTACACCTTC.